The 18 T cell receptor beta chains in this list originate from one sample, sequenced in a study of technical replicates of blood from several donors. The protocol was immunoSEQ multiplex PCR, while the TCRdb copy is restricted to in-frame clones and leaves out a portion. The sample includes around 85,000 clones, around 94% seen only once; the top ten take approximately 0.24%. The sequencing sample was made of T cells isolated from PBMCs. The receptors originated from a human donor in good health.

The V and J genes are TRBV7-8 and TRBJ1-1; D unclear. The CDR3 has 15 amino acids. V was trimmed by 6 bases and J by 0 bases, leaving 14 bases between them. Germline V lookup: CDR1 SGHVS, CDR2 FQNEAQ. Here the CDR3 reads CASSTGVVMNTEAFF. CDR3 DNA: TGTGCCAGCAGTACCGGGGTCGTGATGAACACTGAAGCTTTCTTT.

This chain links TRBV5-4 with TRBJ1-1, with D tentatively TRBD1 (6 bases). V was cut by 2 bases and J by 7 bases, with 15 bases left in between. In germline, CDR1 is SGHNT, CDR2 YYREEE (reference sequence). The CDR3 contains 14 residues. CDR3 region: CASSFRTGTIEAFF. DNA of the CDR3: TGTGCCAGCAGCTTCAGAACGGGGACAATTGAAGCTTTCTTT.

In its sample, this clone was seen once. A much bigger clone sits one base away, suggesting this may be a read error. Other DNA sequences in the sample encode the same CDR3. Here the CDR3 reads CASSETGIDTDTQYF. In DNA form, the CDR3 reads TGTGCCAGCAGTGAAACAGGCATCGACACAGATACACAGTATTTT. V usage is TRBV2 and J usage is TRBJ2-3; tentative D call: TRBD1 (5 bases). The CDR3 totals 15 residues. Germline V gene lookup returns CDR1 SNHLY and CDR2 FYNNEI.

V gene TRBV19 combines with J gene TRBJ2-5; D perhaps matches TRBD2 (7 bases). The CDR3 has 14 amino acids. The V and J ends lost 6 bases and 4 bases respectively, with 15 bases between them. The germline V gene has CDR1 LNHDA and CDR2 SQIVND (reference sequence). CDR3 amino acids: CASRGGGAGETQYF. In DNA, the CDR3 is TGTGCCAGTAGGGGTGGGGGGGCAGGAGAGACCCAGTACTTC.

The CDR3 sequence: CASSKEQGRYGYTF. CDR3 coding DNA: TGTGCCAGCAGCAAAGAACAGGGTCGCTATGGCTACACCTTC. The chain combines TRBV21-1 with TRBJ1-2; TRBD1 is the table's D call, not checked against the DNA. TRBV21-1 is recorded as a pseudogene. The CDR3 spans 14 residues.

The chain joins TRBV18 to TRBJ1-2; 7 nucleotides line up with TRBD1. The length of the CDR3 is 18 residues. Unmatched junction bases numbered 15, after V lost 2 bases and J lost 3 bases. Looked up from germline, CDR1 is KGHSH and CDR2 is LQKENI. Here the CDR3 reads CASSPTAQGLAEDYGYTF. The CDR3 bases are TGTGCCAGCTCACCAACGGCACAGGGGTTAGCCGAAGACTATGGCTACACCTTC.

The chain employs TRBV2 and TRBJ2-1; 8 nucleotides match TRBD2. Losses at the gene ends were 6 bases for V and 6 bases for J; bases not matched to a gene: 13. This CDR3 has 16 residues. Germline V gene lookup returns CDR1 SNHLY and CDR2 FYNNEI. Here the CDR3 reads CASRDRSGGGINEQFF. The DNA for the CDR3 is TGTGCCAGCAGAGACCGCTCCGGCGGGGGGATCAATGAGCAGTTCTTC. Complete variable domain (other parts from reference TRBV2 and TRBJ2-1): EPEVTQTPSHQVTQMGQEVILRCVPISNHLYFYWYRQILGQKVEFLVSFYNNEISEKSEIFDDQFSVERPDGSNFTLKIRSTKLEDSAMYFCASRDRSGGGINEQFFGPGTRLTVL.

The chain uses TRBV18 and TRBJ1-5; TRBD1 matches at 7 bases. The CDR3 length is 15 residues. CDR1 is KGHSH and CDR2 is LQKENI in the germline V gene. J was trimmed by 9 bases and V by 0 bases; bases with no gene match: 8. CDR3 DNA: TGTGCCAGCTCACCACCGACAGGGCGTCTCGGGCCCCAGCATTTT. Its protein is CASSPPTGRLGPQHF.

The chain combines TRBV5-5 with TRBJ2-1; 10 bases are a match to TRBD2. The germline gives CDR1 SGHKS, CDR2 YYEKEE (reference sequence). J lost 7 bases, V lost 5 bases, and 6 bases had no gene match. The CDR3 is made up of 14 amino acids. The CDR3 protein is CASRGASGRNEQFF. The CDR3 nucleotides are TGTGCCAGCAGGGGGGCTAGCGGGAGAAATGAGCAGTTCTTC. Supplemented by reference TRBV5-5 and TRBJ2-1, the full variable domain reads DAGVTQSPTHLIKTRGQQVTLRCSPISGHKSVSWYQQVLGQGPQFIFQYYEKEERGRGNFPDRFSARQFPNYSSELNVNALLLGDSALYLCASRGASGRNEQFFGPGTRLTVL.

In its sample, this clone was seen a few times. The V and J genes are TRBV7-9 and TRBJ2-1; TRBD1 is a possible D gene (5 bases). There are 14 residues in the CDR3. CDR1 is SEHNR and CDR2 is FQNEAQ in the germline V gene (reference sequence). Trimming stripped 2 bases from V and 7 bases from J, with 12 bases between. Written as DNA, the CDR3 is TGTGCCAGCAGCTTAAATTCAGGGATAAATGAGCAGTTCTTC. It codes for CASSLNSGINEQFF.

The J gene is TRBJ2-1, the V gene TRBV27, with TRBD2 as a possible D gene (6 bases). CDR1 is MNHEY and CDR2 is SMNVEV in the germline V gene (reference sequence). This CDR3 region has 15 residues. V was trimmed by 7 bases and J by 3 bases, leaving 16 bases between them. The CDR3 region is CASTVTGTHYNEQFF. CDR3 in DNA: TGTGCCAGCACCGTCACCGGGACTCACTACAATGAGCAGTTCTTC.

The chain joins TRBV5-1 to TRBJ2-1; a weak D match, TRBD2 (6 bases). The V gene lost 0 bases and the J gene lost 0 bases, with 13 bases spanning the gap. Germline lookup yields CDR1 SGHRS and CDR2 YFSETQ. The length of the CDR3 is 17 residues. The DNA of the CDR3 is TGCGCCAGCAGCTTGGTAGGGACTTACGGCTCCTACAATGAGCAGTTCTTC. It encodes CASSLVGTYGSYNEQFF.

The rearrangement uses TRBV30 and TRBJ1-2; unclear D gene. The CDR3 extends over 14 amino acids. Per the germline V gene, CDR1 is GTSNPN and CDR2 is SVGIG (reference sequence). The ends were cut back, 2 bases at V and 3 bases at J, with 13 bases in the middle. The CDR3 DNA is TGTGCCTGGAGTATTAGCCCGGGTCACTATGGCTACACCTTC. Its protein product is CAWSISPGHYGYTF. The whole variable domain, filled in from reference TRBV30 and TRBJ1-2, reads SQTIHQWPATLVQPVGSPLSLECTVEGTSNPNLYWYRQAAGRGLQLLFYSVGIGQISSEVPQNLSASRPQDRQFILSSKKLLLSDSGFYLCAWSISPGHYGYTFGSGTRLTVV.

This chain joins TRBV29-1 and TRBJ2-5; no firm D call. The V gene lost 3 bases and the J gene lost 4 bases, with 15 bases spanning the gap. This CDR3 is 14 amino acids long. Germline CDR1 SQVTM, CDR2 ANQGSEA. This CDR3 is CSVDFMATRETQYF. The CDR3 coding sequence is TGCAGCGTTGATTTCATGGCCACCAGAGAGACCCAGTACTTC. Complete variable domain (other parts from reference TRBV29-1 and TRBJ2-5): SAVISQKPSRDICQRGTSLTIQCQVDSQVTMMFWYRQQPGQSLTLIATANQGSEATYESGFVIDKFPISRPNLTFSTLTVSNMSPEDSSIYLCSVDFMATRETQYFGPGTRLLVL.

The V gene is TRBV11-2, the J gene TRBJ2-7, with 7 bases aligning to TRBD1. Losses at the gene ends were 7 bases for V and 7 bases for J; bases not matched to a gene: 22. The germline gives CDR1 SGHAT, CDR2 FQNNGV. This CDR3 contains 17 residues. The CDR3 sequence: CASNLGPRRDREYEQYF. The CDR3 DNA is TGTGCCAGCAACCTAGGACCTCGACGCGACAGGGAGTATGAGCAGTACTTC. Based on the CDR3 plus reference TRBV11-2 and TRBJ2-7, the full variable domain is EAGVAQSPRYKIIEKRQSVAFWCNPISGHATLYWYQQILGQGPKLLIQFQNNGVVDDSQLPKDRFSAERLKGVDSTLKIQPAKLEDSAVYLCASNLGPRRDREYEQYFGPGTRLTVT.

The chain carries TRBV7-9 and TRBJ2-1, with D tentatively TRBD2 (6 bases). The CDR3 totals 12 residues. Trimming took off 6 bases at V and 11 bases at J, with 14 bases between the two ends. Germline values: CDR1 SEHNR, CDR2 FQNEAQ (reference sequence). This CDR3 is CASSTGGRKQFF. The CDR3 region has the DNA TGTGCCAGCAGTACCGGAGGGAGAAAGCAGTTCTTC.

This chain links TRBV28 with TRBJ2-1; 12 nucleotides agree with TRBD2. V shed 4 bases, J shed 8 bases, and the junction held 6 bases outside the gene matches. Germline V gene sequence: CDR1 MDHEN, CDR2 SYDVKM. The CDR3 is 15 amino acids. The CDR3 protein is CASSYTSGRRHEQFF. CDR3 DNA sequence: TGTGCCAGCAGTTATACTAGCGGGAGGAGACATGAGCAGTTCTTC.

DNA for the CDR3: TGTGCCAGCACCCCCACCGGCGGTAACAGGGGTACGGGAGAGCAGTACTTC. It yields the protein CASTPTGGNRGTGEQYF. This chain links TRBV28 with TRBJ2-7; TRBD1 matches at 7 bases. The CDR3 runs to 17 residues. CDR1 is MDHEN, CDR2 SYDVKM, per germline. Trimming at V came to 7 bases and at J to 7 bases, leaving 22 bases not matched to a gene.